This T cell receptor beta chain was identified in a study of blood T cells in healthy people across ages. The wider study: Capturing about one barcoded beta molecule per two T cells was achieved by template switching.

Regarding the study as a whole: The unknown donor CMV status may have confounded expanded clonotype changes. A strong correlation was found between TCR beta diversity and the percentage of naive T cells. What prevented conclusive comparison of naive and antigen-experienced cells was that PBMCs were unsorted.

Notes on this clonotype: Its antigen is still unknown. The CDR3 end shows no conserved phenylalanine or tryptophan, and so a read error is likely.

The use of a sample-barcoded 5' primer and a J-beta primer mix characterized a second PCR of about 7 to 12 cycles. TCRdb itself ran the 5' RACE reads through MiXCR, one entry per CDR3 protein. The table shows 1.8 million or so distinct CDR3 sequences, with roughly two fifths occurring only once. The CDR3 has 14 amino acids. The V end was cut by 3 bases, the J end by 4 bases, with 10 bases between. The specimen sequenced was blood. The chain is built from TRBV12-3 or TRBV12-4 and TRBJ1-5; TRBD1 is a possible D gene (5 bases). This receptor was obtained from a human donor in good health. CDR3 amino acids: CASSFVGPNQPQHV. The DNA for the CDR3 is TGTGCCAGCAGTTTCGTGGGGCCGAATCAGCCCCAGCATGTT.